A selection of T cell receptor beta chains follows, all from one sample in a study of early T cells in non-severe SARS-CoV-2 infection. TCRdb analysed the 5' RACE reads with MiXCR anew, one entry per CDR3 protein. The sample lists 55,000 to 70,000 distinct CDR3 sequences; around 11% were seen once. Sample: whole blood, taken at baseline. The source of these receptors is an adult who was a healthcare worker with PCR-confirmed SARS-CoV-2 infection or an uninfected control (not recorded which). The donor label of this sample is uncertain. Each CDR3 is given with its conserved first and last residue. Fields, in order: J gene, V gene, D gene, clone size, CDR3 protein, CDR3 DNA. The D gene is left open where the match is weak. Size is stated for part of the rows, as once, few or many counts, or as a class when the clone is expanded.

>TRBJ1-1|TRBV28|NA|NA
CASSWGKTGKAFF
TGTGCCAGCAGTTGGGGCAAAACAGGGAAAGCTTTCTTT
>TRBJ2-2|TRBV30|TRBD2|NA
CAWSSGGAGTGELFF
TGTGCCTGGAGCTCCGGGGGGGCCGGTACCGGGGAGCTGTTTTTT
>TRBJ2-5|TRBV2|TRBD1|NA
CAIDLTGMRETQYF
TGTGCCATCGATTTGACAGGGATGCGGGAGACCCAGTACTTC
>TRBJ2-5|TRBV5-1|TRBD1|NA
CASSGDRPQETQYF
TGCGCCAGCAGCGGGGACAGGCCCCAAGAGACCCAGTACTTC
>TRBJ1-1|TRBV11-2|NA|few
CASSLVTGLGTEAFF
TGTGCCAGCAGCTTAGTAACGGGGCTCGGCACTGAAGCTTTCTTT
>TRBJ2-3|TRBV4-2|NA|NA
CASSQEGGTGSDTQYF
TGTGCCAGCAGCCAAGAGGGGGGAACAGGGTCAGATACGCAGTATTTT
>TRBJ2-5|TRBV7-2|TRBD2|few
CASTFAGGSAETQYF
TGTGCCAGCACGTTTGCGGGGGGGTCGGCGGAGACCCAGTACTTC
>TRBJ1-1|TRBV25-1|TRBD1|many
CASSSQGALRAFF
TGTGCCAGCAGTTCACAGGGGGCGTTGAGAGCTTTCTTT
>TRBJ2-3|TRBV5-4|NA|NA
CASSLSRARADTQYF
TGTGCCAGCAGCTTGTCGAGGGCTCGGGCAGATACGCAGTATTTT
>TRBJ2-3|TRBV7-2|NA|NA
CASSVQEAPSRTQYF
TGTGCCAGCAGCGTTCAGGAGGCCCCTAGTCGTACGCAGTATTTT
>TRBJ1-1|TRBV9|NA|many
CASTPRGEMNTEAFF
TGTGCCAGCACCCCGAGGGGAGAGATGAACACTGAAGCTTTCTTT
>TRBJ2-3|TRBV4-2|TRBD1|NA
CASSQGTGTDTQYF
TGTGCCAGCAGCCAAGGGACAGGGACCGATACGCAGTATTTT
>TRBJ1-6|TRBV5-1|TRBD1|NA
CASSSDGQGSLALHF
TGCGCCAGCAGTTCAGACGGACAGGGATCGTTAGCCCTCCACTTT
>TRBJ2-5|TRBV5-5|TRBD1|NA
CASSPDRAQETQYF
TGTGCCAGCAGCCCGGACAGGGCTCAAGAGACCCAGTACTTC
>TRBJ1-2|TRBV5-1|TRBD1|few
CASSPGGRSHGYTF
TGCGCCAGCAGTCCAGGGGGCAGATCTCATGGCTACACCTTC
>TRBJ1-6|TRBV6-1|TRBD1|NA
CASYTRDRGPDSPLHF
TGTGCCAGTTACACCCGGGACAGGGGGCCTGATTCACCCCTCCACTTT
>TRBJ1-2|TRBV6-5|NA|few
CASSGGGSYGYTF
TGTGCCAGCAGCGGGGGGGGCTCCTATGGCTACACCTTC
>TRBJ1-6|TRBV4-1|TRBD1|NA
CASSQGTGNSPLHF
TGCGCCAGCAGCCAGGGGACAGGGAACTCACCCCTCCACTTT
>TRBJ1-1|TRBV20-1|NA|many
CSATNRAAGTEAFF
TGCAGTGCCACCAACAGGGCCGCGGGCACTGAAGCTTTCTTT
>TRBJ1-1|TRBV12-3/TRBV12-4|NA|NA
CASSFVRGVEAFF
TGTGCCAGCAGTTTCGTAAGGGGCGTCGAAGCTTTCTTT
>TRBJ2-3|TRBV15|NA|many
CATSRDWGRGVQDTQYF
TGTGCCACCAGCAGAGATTGGGGGCGGGGTGTACAAGATACGCAGTATTTT
>TRBJ1-3|TRBV29-1|TRBD1|NA
CSTRTGELNTIYF
TGCAGCACCCGGACAGGAGAATTAAACACCATATATTTT
>TRBJ2-1|TRBV12-3/TRBV12-4|NA|few
CASSKQSPSYNEQFF
TGTGCCAGCAGCAAACAGAGCCCCTCCTACAATGAGCAGTTCTTC
>TRBJ2-2|TRBV7-7|NA|many
CASSFGRDTGELFF
TGTGCCAGCAGCTTTGGCAGAGACACCGGGGAGCTGTTTTTT
>TRBJ2-1|TRBV20-1|NA|NA
CSARDYQDYNEQFF
TGCAGTGCTAGAGATTACCAGGATTACAATGAGCAGTTCTTC
>TRBJ2-3|TRBV5-1|TRBD2|many
CASGPGTSGGRGDTQYF
TGCGCCAGCGGACCCGGGACTAGCGGGGGGCGCGGAGATACGCAGTATTTT
>TRBJ2-1|TRBV5-1|NA|many
CASRLGRDSKFF
TGCGCCAGCAGATTGGGGAGGGACAGCAAGTTCTTC
>TRBJ1-2|TRBV21-1|NA|few
CASSKPAVVSYGYTF
TGTGCCAGCAGCAAACCCGCCGTAGTGAGTTATGGCTACACCTTC
>TRBJ2-1|TRBV5-1|TRBD1|NA
CASSQRQGTRGEQFF
TGCGCCAGCAGCCAGAGACAGGGTACCCGCGGTGAGCAGTTCTTC
>TRBJ2-1|TRBV11-2|NA|NA
CASSSGLLGNEQFF
TGTGCCAGCAGCTCAGGACTACTGGGGAATGAGCAGTTCTTC
>TRBJ1-1|TRBV2|NA|many
CASSVAQPNTEAFF
TGTGCCAGCAGTGTGGCACAGCCGAACACTGAAGCTTTCTTT
>TRBJ1-4|TRBV11-2|NA|few
CASSSRRGEKLFF
TGTGCCAGCAGCTCCCGGAGGGGAGAAAAACTGTTTTTT
>TRBJ1-4|TRBV3-1|TRBD1|NA
CASSQEGTGAIGKLFF
TGTGCCAGCAGCCAAGAAGGTACAGGGGCAATTGGAAAACTGTTTTTT
>TRBJ2-3|TRBV6-2/TRBV6-3|NA|NA
CASSYSIGGSTDTQYF
TGTGCCAGCAGTTACTCAATCGGGGGAAGCACAGATACGCAGTATTTT
>TRBJ1-2|TRBV24-1|TRBD1|few
CATSDPRTGTYGYTF
TGTGCCACCAGTGACCCCAGGACAGGAACCTATGGCTACACCTTC
>TRBJ1-2|TRBV4-2|NA|NA
CASAKSGDYGYTF
TGTGCCAGTGCTAAGTCGGGAGACTATGGCTACACCTTC
>TRBJ2-3|TRBV10-3|NA|NA
CAISDGGSTDTQYF
TGTGCCATCAGTGATGGCGGTAGCACAGATACGCAGTATTTT
>TRBJ2-2|TRBV2|TRBD2|many
CASSEASGSSTGELFF
TGTGCCAGCAGTGAAGCTAGCGGGAGTTCCACCGGGGAGCTGTTTTTT
>TRBJ2-3|TRBV20-1|NA|NA
CSAGPPTTDTQYF
TGCAGTGCTGGCCCTCCGACCACAGATACGCAGTATTTT
>TRBJ1-2|TRBV29-1|TRBD1|few
CSVTRTGSVYGYTF
TGCAGCGTTACCCGGACAGGCTCAGTTTATGGCTACACCTTC
>TRBJ2-3|TRBV11-3|NA|NA
CASSFQGDTQYF
TGTGCCAGCAGCTTTCAGGGGGATACGCAGTATTTT